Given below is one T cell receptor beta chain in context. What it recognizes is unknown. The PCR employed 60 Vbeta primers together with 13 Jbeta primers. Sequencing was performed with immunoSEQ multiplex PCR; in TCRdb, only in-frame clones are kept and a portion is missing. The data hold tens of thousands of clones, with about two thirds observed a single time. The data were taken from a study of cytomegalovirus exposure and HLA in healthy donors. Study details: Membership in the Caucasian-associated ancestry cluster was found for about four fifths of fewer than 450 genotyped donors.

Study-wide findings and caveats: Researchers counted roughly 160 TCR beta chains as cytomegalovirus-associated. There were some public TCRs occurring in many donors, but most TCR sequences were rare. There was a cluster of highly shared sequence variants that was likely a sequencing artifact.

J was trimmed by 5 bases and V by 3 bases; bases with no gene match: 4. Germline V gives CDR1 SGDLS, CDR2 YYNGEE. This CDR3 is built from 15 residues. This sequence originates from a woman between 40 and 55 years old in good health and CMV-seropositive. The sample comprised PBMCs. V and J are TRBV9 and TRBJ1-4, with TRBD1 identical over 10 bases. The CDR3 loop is CASSALGQGNEKLFF. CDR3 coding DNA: TGTGCCAGCAGCGCGCTGGGACAGGGGAATGAAAAACTGTTTTTT.